A single sample gave rise to the 17 T cell receptor beta chains below, sequenced in a study of cytomegalovirus exposure and HLA in healthy donors. This PCR relied on a set of 60 Vbeta primers and 13 Jbeta primers. Sequencing was performed with immunoSEQ multiplex PCR; in TCRdb, only in-frame clones are kept and a portion is missing. The table lists roughly 99,000 clones, 60% to 80% of them singletons. Sequencing was performed on PBMCs. The receptors originated from a man aged 18-30 years in good health and CMV-seronegative.

The chain carries TRBV7-3 and TRBJ2-3, with 13 bases identical to TRBD2. Losses at the gene ends were 4 bases for V and 5 bases for J; bases not matched to a gene: 3. Germline CDR1 and CDR2: SGHTA and FQGTGA. CDR3 length: 15 amino acids. The CDR3 reads CASSSGLAGVDTQYF. The CDR3, as DNA: TGTGCCAGCAGCTCAGGACTAGCGGGGGTAGATACGCAGTATTTT.

The chain carries TRBV6-5 and TRBJ1-2; 7 nucleotides line up with TRBD1. Germline V lookup: CDR1 MNHEY, CDR2 SVGAGI. The V segment lost 4 bases and the J segment 8 bases; nucleotides outside the gene matches: 10. The CDR3 is 14 residues long. For the CDR3, the DNA is TGTGCCAGCAGTTTAAGACAGGGCAGGGGGGGCTACACCTTC. Encoded protein: CASSLRQGRGGYTF.

In DNA form, the CDR3 reads TGTGCCAGCAGCTTGGGGGGGGTCCTCATCCAGTACTTC. Its translation is CASSLGGVLIQYF. The chain uses TRBV5-6 and TRBJ2-5, with a tentative D call TRBD2 (6 bases). The germline CDR1 and CDR2 sequences are SGHDT and YYEEEE. V lost 0 bases, J lost 10 bases, and 13 bases lay in between. This CDR3 is built from 13 residues.

The chain has TRBV28 and TRBJ1-5; 11 nucleotides line up with TRBD1. J gave up 2 bases and V 7 bases, and 7 bases lay outside the gene matches. The CDR3 extends over 16 amino acids. The V gene's germline CDR1 is MDHEN and CDR2 SYDVKM. This CDR3 is CASTRTGGAGNQPQHF. CDR3 sequence (DNA): TGTGCCAGCACTCGGACAGGGGGCGCTGGCAATCAGCCCCAGCATTTT.

This clone was observed once. The V call is TRBV5-6, the J call TRBJ1-4; 8 bases are a match to TRBD1. J was trimmed by 7 bases and V by 0 bases; bases with no gene match: 2. This CDR3 contains 14 residues. Germline V gene sequence: CDR1 SGHDT, CDR2 YYEEEE. The CDR3 DNA follows: TGTGCCAGCAGCTTGGGGACAGGGATTGAAAAACTGTTTTTT. Translating gives CASSLGTGIEKLFF.

The chain recombines TRBV4-2 with TRBJ1-2, with TRBD1 as a possible D gene (6 bases). CDR1 and CDR2 from the germline V gene are LGHNA and YNFKEQ. Trimming cost V 0 bases and J 12 bases, with 20 bases left between them. The CDR3 is 15 residues long. CDR3 region: CASSQEMGTQAGHTF. DNA of the CDR3: TGTGCCAGCAGCCAAGAGATGGGGACACAAGCCGGCCACACCTTC.

This clone has a handful of counts. In DNA, the CDR3 is TGTGCCAGCAGCGCCTTAGCGGGGGGTATGGATGAGCAGTTCTTC. Its protein product is CASSALAGGMDEQFF. The chain uses TRBV9 and TRBJ2-1; 10 nucleotides match TRBD2. The CDR3 is made up of 15 amino acids. Germline V gene sequence: CDR1 SGDLS, CDR2 YYNGEE. With 3 bases clipped from V and 8 bases from J, the junction kept 8 bases outside the gene matches.

This chain joins TRBV27 and TRBJ2-4, with TRBD1 identical over 8 bases. CDR1 is MNHEY and CDR2 is SMNVEV in the germline V gene (reference sequence). The V segment lost 4 bases and the J segment 15 bases; nucleotides outside the gene matches: 11. The CDR3 has 13 residues. CDR3 in amino acids: CASSSTPRTGLYF. For the CDR3, the DNA is TGTGCCAGCAGTTCCACACCTCGGACAGGGTTGTACTTC.

This chain connects TRBV29-1 to TRBJ2-7; 9 bases line up with TRBD1. The CDR3 has 15 residues. The germline V gene has CDR1 SQVTM and CDR2 ANQGSEA. Losses at the gene ends were 3 bases for V and 2 bases for J; bases not matched to a gene: 8. DNA for the CDR3: TGCAGCGTTGATGGCGGGACAGGGCCAACCTACGAGCAGTACTTC. Translated, it gives CSVDGGTGPTYEQYF.

V usage is TRBV9 and J usage is TRBJ2-3; TRBD1 matches at 7 bases. From germline, CDR1 is SGDLS and CDR2 YYNGEE. The CDR3 runs 16 residues. The J segment lost 1 base and the V segment lost 0 bases, leaving 5 bases of the junction unmatched. The CDR3 DNA reads as TGTGCCAGCAGCGTAGACCACAGGGGCCGCACAGATACGCAGTATTTT. This gives the protein CASSVDHRGRTDTQYF. Drawing the rest from reference TRBV9 and TRBJ2-3, the complete variable domain is DSGVTQTPKHLITATGQRVTLRCSPRSGDLSVYWYQQSLDQGLQFLIQYYNGEERAKGNILERFSAQQFPDLHSELNLSSLELGDSALYFCASSVDHRGRTDTQYFGPGTRLTVL.

The chain couples TRBV5-1 to TRBJ1-1; D might be TRBD1 (5 bases). Trimming pared 3 bases from V and 1 base from J, leaving 10 bases between. This CDR3 has 14 residues. Germline CDR1 reads SGHRS; CDR2 reads YFSETQ. This CDR3 is CASSSWGENTEAFF. The CDR3, as DNA: TGCGCCAGCAGCTCCTGGGGGGAGAACACTGAAGCTTTCTTT. The whole variable domain, remainder taken from reference TRBV5-1 and TRBJ1-1, is KAGVTQTPRYLIKTRGQQVTLSCSPISGHRSVSWYQQTPGQGLQFLFEYFSETQRNKGNFPGRFSGRQFSNSRSEMNVSTLELGDSALYLCASSSWGENTEAFFGQGTRLTVV.

This clone was counted only a few times. The V gene is TRBV19, the J gene TRBJ1-1, with D unresolved. The V end was cut by 3 bases, the J end by 10 bases, with 18 bases between. Germline assignment: CDR1 LNHDA and CDR2 SQIVND (reference sequence). The CDR3 sequence is 14 residues long. DNA for the CDR3: TGTGCCAGTAGTATTCCTCAACCTACCCTCCGAGCTTTCTTT. Translation: CASSIPQPTLRAFF.

The table lists this clone with a count of one. This sequence joins TRBV4-2 and TRBJ1-2, with 9 bases that match TRBD1. Looked up from germline, CDR1 is LGHNA and CDR2 is YNFKEQ. This CDR3 spans 14 amino acids. V was pared by 2 bases and J by 7 bases, with 5 bases of the junction left unmatched. The CDR3 is CASSQTGGAVGYTF. DNA of the CDR3: TGTGCCAGCAGCCAAACAGGGGGCGCGGTTGGCTACACCTTC.

This chain uses TRBV19 with TRBJ1-2; TRBD1 aligns across 7 bases. The CDR3 is 11 residues long. The junction had 3 bases not matched to a gene; V was cut back by 7 bases and J by 7 bases. Germline-derived CDR1 and CDR2 are LNHDA and SQIVND (reference sequence). The CDR3 spells CASTGGIGYTF. The CDR3 coding sequence is TGTGCCAGTACAGGGGGGATTGGCTACACCTTC.

This chain links TRBV5-4 with TRBJ1-2, with D maybe TRBD1 (5 bases). The CDR3 covers 13 residues. Trimming took off 1 base at V and 4 bases at J, with 8 bases between the two ends. Looked up from germline, CDR1 is SGHNT and CDR2 is YYREEE (reference sequence). CDR3 protein: CASSLPGPYGYTF. As DNA, the CDR3 is TGTGCCAGCAGCTTGCCAGGGCCCTATGGCTACACCTTC.

The V call is TRBV7-2, the J call TRBJ2-1, with 7 bases matching TRBD2. CDR3 length equals 15 residues. V gave up 1 base and J gave up 4 bases; unmatched junction bases: 4. Germline CDR1 is SGHTA and CDR2 is FQGNSA. The CDR3 spells CASSLDRGEYNEQFF. The CDR3 DNA reads TGTGCCAGCAGCTTAGATCGGGGGGAATACAATGAGCAGTTCTTC.

CDR3 in DNA: TGTGCCACAACCGGGACAGGGGAAGAGACCCAGTACTTC. Translation gives CATTGTGEETQYF. V gene TRBV10-3 combines with J gene TRBJ2-5; 10 bases match TRBD1. Germline assignment: CDR1 ENHRY and CDR2 SYGVKD. After removal of 10 bases from V and 3 bases from J, the junction contained 5 bases not matched to a gene. This CDR3 comprises 13 residues.